This entry lists 21 T cell receptor beta chains sequenced from one sample in a study of CD8+ T cells in alopecia areata. Treatment denoted: oral pan-JAK inhibitor, 5-10 mg twice daily. RNA extraction was followed by reverse transcription into cDNA, which acted as the sequencing template. The protocol was immunoSEQ multiplex PCR, while the TCRdb copy is restricted to in-frame clones and leaves out a portion. In the table there are a few hundred thousand clones, more than 55% of which are singletons. The specimen was CD4+ T cells sorted from blood, collected at approximately week 42, from a patient treated with tofacitinib. Source of these receptors: a human donor with alopecia areata.

The chain couples TRBV29-1 to TRBJ2-4; 7 bases line up with TRBD2. There are 16 residues in the CDR3. CDR1 and CDR2 (germline): SQVTM, ANQGSEA. V lost 4 bases, J lost 1 base, and 10 bases stayed unmatched. The CDR3 nucleotides read TGCAGCGTTGTTGGATTGGGGGGGGAGGCCAAAAACATTCAGTACTTC. It translates to CSVVGLGGEAKNIQYF.

In DNA, the CDR3 is TGTGCCAGCAGCCCGACTAGGTCGGAGACCCAGTACTTC. Translation gives CASSPTRSETQYF. This chain connects TRBV13 to TRBJ2-5, with D maybe TRBD2 (6 bases). The CDR3 length is 13 residues. In germline, CDR1 is PRHDT, CDR2 FYEKMQ (reference sequence). V was shortened by 5 bases and J by 5 bases, with 12 bases between the two germline ends.

The chain couples TRBV30 to TRBJ1-6; TRBD1 is a possible D gene (5 bases). Deletions cut 5 bases from V and 6 bases from J, with 14 bases between. The germline CDR1 and CDR2 sequences are GTSNPN and SVGIG (reference sequence). The CDR3 extends over 14 amino acids. The CDR3 DNA is TGTGCCTGGCAACCGGGACCCCCTAATTCACCCCTCCACTTT. As protein: CAWQPGPPNSPLHF. The whole variable domain, remainder taken from reference TRBV30 and TRBJ1-6, is SQTIHQWPATLVQPVGSPLSLECTVEGTSNPNLYWYRQAAGRGLQLLFYSVGIGQISSEVPQNLSASRPQDRQFILSSKKLLLSDSGFYLCAWQPGPPNSPLHFGNGTRLTVT.

This clone has a single count. The chain uses TRBV19 and TRBJ2-3; TRBD1 is a possible D gene (6 bases). V was shortened by 8 bases and J by 3 bases, with 15 bases between the two germline ends. There are 14 residues in the CDR3. CDR1 LNHDA and CDR2 SQIVND come from the germline V gene (reference sequence). Here the CDR3 DNA reads TGTGCCAGTCAGGGGATCTTGCGTACAGATACGCAGTATTTT. It yields the protein CASQGILRTDTQYF.

V and J are TRBV29-1 and TRBJ2-7, with D perhaps being TRBD1 or TRBD2 (5 bases each). The CDR3 spans 13 residues. The V gene's germline CDR1 is SQVTM and CDR2 ANQGSEA. Trimming removed 5 bases from V and 4 bases from J, with 15 bases in between. In DNA form, the CDR3 reads TGCAGCGTTAACACGGGACGCTGGTACGAGCAGTACTTC. It codes for CSVNTGRWYEQYF.

This clone has only a few counts. The CDR3, as DNA: TGTGCCGGACTACAGGGCTACTATGGCTACACCTTC. This codes for CAGLQGYYGYTF. The chain joins TRBV2 to TRBJ1-2; D might be TRBD1 (6 bases). Germline CDR1 reads SNHLY; CDR2 reads FYNNEI. CDR3 length: 12 residues. V was trimmed by 11 bases and J by 3 bases, leaving 13 bases between them. The whole variable domain, filled in from reference TRBV2 and TRBJ1-2, reads EPEVTQTPSHQVTQMGQEVILRCVPISNHLYFYWYRQILGQKVEFLVSFYNNEISEKSEIFDDQFSVERPDGSNFTLKIRSTKLEDSAMYFCAGLQGYYGYTFGSGTRLTVV.

The chain uses TRBV10-3 and TRBJ2-3; tentatively, D is TRBD2 (6 bases). The CDR3 length is 16 residues. CDR1 ENHRY and CDR2 SYGVKD come from the germline V gene. Between the trimmed V and J ends, which lost 0 bases and 6 bases, there was a span of 16 bases. The CDR3 DNA follows: TGTGCCATCAGTGAGTCAACCGGGGGAGGACCCGATACGCAGTATTTT. Its translation is CAISESTGGGPDTQYF.

The chain employs TRBV15 and TRBJ2-3, with D possibly TRBD2 on 5 matching bases. Germline V gives CDR1 LNHNV, CDR2 YYDKDF (reference sequence). The CDR3 is 13 residues long. The V and J ends lost 1 base and 9 bases respectively, with 11 bases between them. Written as DNA, the CDR3 is TGTGCCACCAGCAGAGTGAGGGAGAAGACGCAGTATTTT. This codes for CATSRVREKTQYF.

The chain carries TRBV29-1 and TRBJ2-2; tentatively, D is TRBD1 or TRBD2 (5 bases each). Germline lookup yields CDR1 SQVTM and CDR2 ANQGSEA. Trimming pared 7 bases from V and 4 bases from J, leaving 13 bases between. The CDR3 spans 13 residues. The CDR3 bases are TGCAGCGCACCAGGGACCCCCACCGGGGAGCTGTTTTTT. Its translation is CSAPGTPTGELFF.

This clone was picked up one time. CDR3 sequence: CASSLALWAQETQYF. CDR3 DNA: TGTGCCAGCAGCTTGGCCCTGTGGGCCCAGGAGACCCAGTACTTC. The V and J genes are TRBV5-4 and TRBJ2-5, with D unresolved. The V end lost 0 bases, the J end lost 5 bases, and 14 bases lay between the germline ends. The CDR3 is made up of 15 amino acids. Germline loops: CDR1 SGHNT, CDR2 YYREEE (reference sequence).

The V call is TRBV7-2, the J call TRBJ2-5; no clear D. The CDR3 sequence is 12 residues long. Trimming removed 4 bases at V and 13 bases at J, with 16 bases between. Germline CDR1 is SGHTA and CDR2 is FQGNSA. The CDR3 DNA follows: TGTGCCAGCAGCTCGTCCTCTAGACCTCCGTACTTC. Residues: CASSSSSRPPYF.

Only a few counts were recorded for this clone. This chain uses TRBV7-2 with TRBJ1-1, with a tentative D call TRBD1 (5 bases). Germline V lookup: CDR1 SGHTA, CDR2 FQGNSA. The V end lost 6 bases, the J end lost 1 base, and 12 bases lay between the germline ends. CDR3 size: 14 residues. The CDR3 sequence: CASSFQGQNTEAFF. The CDR3 coding sequence is TGTGCCAGCAGTTTTCAGGGTCAGAACACTGAAGCTTTCTTT.

The rearrangement joins TRBV11-1 to TRBJ2-2; D may be TRBD2 (5 bases). This CDR3 has 14 residues. V lost 1 base and J 5 bases, leaving 8 bases between the germline ends. Germline V CDR1 and CDR2: SGHAT, FQDESV (reference sequence). This chain's CDR3 is CASSLGERTGELFF. As DNA, the CDR3 is TGTGCCAGCAGCTTAGGGGAGCGGACCGGGGAGCTGTTTTTT.

The chain uses TRBV5-6 and TRBJ2-2; 10 positions agree with TRBD2. The CDR3 sequence is 16 residues long. Looked up from germline, CDR1 is SGHDT and CDR2 is YYEEEE. The J segment lost 3 bases and the V segment lost 6 bases, leaving 8 bases of the junction unmatched. The CDR3 DNA sequence: TGTGCCAGCATATCCGGGACTAGCGAGTACACCGGGGAGCTGTTTTTT. It encodes CASISGTSEYTGELFF.

This clone showed up just a few times. The J gene is TRBJ2-3, the V gene TRBV2, with a weak D call TRBD1 (5 bases). V was cut by 6 bases and J by 14 bases, with 15 bases left in between. Germline V CDR1 and CDR2: SNHLY, FYNNEI. This CDR3 has 11 amino acids. The CDR3: CASSGHYVVYF. CDR3 bases: TGTGCCAGCAGCGGACATTACGTGGTGTATTTT.

The chain couples TRBV15 to TRBJ2-7; D may correspond to TRBD1 or TRBD2 (5 bases each). Looked up from germline, CDR1 is LNHNV and CDR2 is YYDKDF (reference sequence). This CDR3 contains 14 residues. Trimming pared 0 bases from V and 4 bases from J, leaving 10 bases between. CDR3 amino acids: CATSRDGTAYEQYF. The CDR3 DNA is TGTGCCACCAGCAGAGACGGGACGGCATACGAGCAGTACTTC.

This clone occurred many times. This sequence joins TRBV7-8 and TRBJ2-7, with D possibly matching TRBD2 (5 bases). V shed 5 bases and J shed 4 bases, with 12 bases lying between them. This CDR3 contains 13 residues. Germline assignment: CDR1 SGHVS and CDR2 FQNEAQ. DNA of the CDR3: TGTGCCAGCAGCCAAGCGGCGCATTACGAGCAGTACTTC. Translation gives CASSQAAHYEQYF.

Written as DNA, the CDR3 is TGTGCCAGCAGCTTAGGACAGGTGGACAAAAACATTCAGTACTTC. It encodes CASSLGQVDKNIQYF. J is TRBJ2-4 and V is TRBV7-4, with D possibly matching TRBD1 (6 bases). V dropped 1 base and J dropped 3 bases, with 10 bases sitting between them. The length of the CDR3 is 15 residues. Germline V gene sequence: CDR1 SGHVT, CDR2 SQSDAQ.

The CDR3 region has the DNA TGTGCCAGCAGCTCTACAGGGGGTACCGGGGAGCTGTTTTTT. Its protein product is CASSSTGGTGELFF. This chain uses TRBV7-2 with TRBJ2-2, with 8 nucleotides matching TRBD1. CDR1 is SGHTA, CDR2 FQGNSA, per germline. V gave up 4 bases and J gave up 5 bases; unmatched junction bases: 3. The CDR3 loop spans 14 amino acids.

V is TRBV19 and J is TRBJ1-1; D gene unclear. There are 15 residues in the CDR3. CDR1 LNHDA and CDR2 SQIVND come from the germline V gene (reference sequence). The V and J ends lost 4 bases and 1 base respectively, with 13 bases between them. The CDR3 protein is CASSTPLRENTEAFF. The CDR3 region has the DNA TGTGCCAGTAGTACCCCCCTGAGGGAGAACACTGAAGCTTTCTTT.

This sequence joins TRBV18 and TRBJ2-3, with D maybe TRBD1 (7 bases). Trimming shortened V by 3 bases and J by 3 bases, and 16 bases separated the two germline ends. This CDR3 has 16 residues. CDR1 and CDR2 from the germline V gene are KGHSH and LQKENI. The CDR3 coding sequence is TGTGCCAGCTCACCCAGGGGGGCAGGGCCTACAGATACGCAGTATTTT. Translating gives CASSPRGAGPTDTQYF.